This T cell receptor (beta chain) was sequenced during a study of beta chain features in type 1 diabetes (dated by TCRdb to 2016 to 2019). For the study in its entirety: No differences in mean age, gender distribution, total cell number or subset yield were found between patients and healthy donors. A total of some 100,000,000 sorted cells were examined across all samples, and the number of cells per subset was strongly correlated with RNA yield. In the study, TCRB repertoires of sorted circulating CD4+ T cell subsets from recently diagnosed type 1 diabetes patients were compared with those of matched healthy donors. Naive and central memory subsets were obtained from all 30 or so donors, but regulatory and stem cell-like memory subsets were isolated from only 8 patients and roughly eight healthy donors. Overall study results and their limits: Because cDNA rather than genomic DNA was sequenced, highly expressing activated cells could have been over-represented, although no difference in activation and CD3 levels was found between groups. Because the HLA sub-analyses included only small numbers of individuals, any influence of HLA type on TCRB rearrangement was left unresolved. The naive, central memory and regulatory TCRB repertoires appeared to resemble one another more closely among patients than among healthy donors. Shorter templates might be favored by PCR, yet because patient and control samples were amplified and corrected together, any such skew would affect both groups equally. Patients with type 1 diabetes made fewer insertions and deleted more nucleotides at VDJ recombination sites, implying thymic rearrangement abnormalities. A moderate but significant shortening of TCRB CDR3 length was observed in type 1 diabetes patients in all four CD4+ subsets.

V is shortened by 2 bases, J by 8 bases, and the region joining them spans 11 bases. As encoded in the germline V gene (reference sequence), CDR1 is SEHNR while CDR2 is FQNEAQ. Counted from cysteine to phenylalanine, this CDR3 has 13 amino acids. This entry keeps only the CDR3 DNA: 39 bases, framed from base 1. A single peripheral blood draw of approximately 120 mL on average was collected from each donor into heparinised tubes. A BD FACSAria II was used to sort naive, central memory, regulatory and stem cell-like memory CD4+ T cells with a panel that included CD45RO, CCR7, CD25, CD127, CD95 and CD27. All sorted populations exceeded 95% purity. PBMCs were isolated immediately by Lymphoprep density gradient centrifugation and stained directly without culture. So that batch effects would be minimized, each experiment stained and sorted samples in pairs, pairing one healthy donor with one patient. All of the isolated RNA was reverse transcribed with the High Capacity cDNA Reverse Transcription Kit, so expressed TCRB transcripts were sequenced. Deep immunoSEQ sequencing was applied to naive, central memory and regulatory T cell samples, giving an average of around 3.4 million total reads per sample. Sorted cells were lysed in RLT buffer, and RNA was extracted using DNase-treated RNeasy Micro or Mini kits according to cell number. To prevent cross-contamination, each cell subset was processed individually, whereas patient and healthy donor samples were processed jointly. The immunoSEQ multiplex PCR was used to amplify TCRB sequences from cDNA, generating 87-bp fragments that spanned the CDR3 region. Sequencing of the amplicons was performed on the Illumina HiSeq platform. As for the original processing: PCR bias was corrected computationally using synthetic template baselines, and reads within Hamming distance 2 were collapsed, with unmergeable singletons discarded. Reads were aligned against IMGT to assign V, D and J genes, CDR3 length and insertions or deletions at six rearrangement sites. Within each subset, clonotype counts were normalized to sorted cell number, and only after that were true diversity and Gini coefficients computed with the tcR R package. The overlap coefficient, calculated on TCRB nucleotide sequences, was used to quantify repertoire sharing. Out-of-frame TCRB sequences from naive cells were analyzed to stand in for the pre-selection repertoire. TCRdb holds this immuneACCESS table with in-frame rearrangements only. Some clones are missing; in checked studies, unresolved V genes explain under half, and the rest has no known cause. V, J and clone size reflect that table, while D and trimming were determined from the DNA. In all, the sample holds some 330,000 clones, and roughly 12% of those were seen once. 0.0095% to 0.013% of the sample is taken by the ten largest.

In regard to this clone: Its antigen is still unknown. No much larger clonotype is one base removed from it; base qualities were not supplied.

This receptor was identified in a woman between 18 and 29 years old with type 1 diabetes. The sample comprised naive CD4+ T cells from blood. In light of the paper, this sample's cell subset or site label describes: true naive CD4+ T cells. The rearranged segments are TRBV7-9 and TRBJ2-3; the D region possibly corresponds to TRBD2 (5 bases align). The CDR3 protein is CASSLSRETTQYF. Here is the DNA: TGTGCCAGCAGCTTATCCCGGGAAACTACGCAGTATTTT.